This T cell receptor beta chain was sequenced during a study of CD8 T cells in ankylosing spondylitis. General study points: According to the report, clones linked to the disease were significantly enriched in matched synovial fluid samples taken from ankylosing spondylitis patients. Existing reports had already noted some motif variants in reactive arthritis synovial fluid and blood.

This clonotype was counted between two and nine times. As yet, its antigen is unknown. For TCR beta, libraries came from quantitative 5'-RACE with molecular barcodes. TCRdb called the 5' RACE reads again in MiXCR, with one record for every CDR3 protein. This sample has roughly 230,000 distinct CDR3 sequences; about 20% occur once, and the top ten carry less than 35%. CDR1 and CDR2 from the germline V gene are MNHEY and SVGEGT. The V end was cut by 7 bases, the J end by 1 base, with 16 bases between. The CDR3 runs to 15 residues. The rearrangement uses TRBV6-2 or TRBV6-3 and TRBJ1-1; maybe TRBD1 (6 bases). This clonotype was obtained from a male donor with ankylosing spondylitis or in good health (not recorded which). Sequenced material: blood, either unsorted or a sorted T cell fraction (not recorded which). CDR3 sequence reads: CASTPRMTGNTEAFF. The CDR3 DNA reads TGTGCCAGCACCCCTCGCATGACAGGGAACACTGAAGCTTTCTTT.